Sequencing of this TCR beta chain was carried out in a study of technical replicates of blood from several donors. Profiled with immunoSEQ multiplex PCR; TCRdb holds only in-frame clones, not every one. Altogether almost 85,000 clones are present, around 97% being singletons, with the ten largest covering 0.18%. The sequence derives from a human donor in good health. Sequenced sample: T cells isolated from PBMCs.

CDR3 in amino acids: CASSPHGHLEAFF. In DNA form, the CDR3 reads TGTGCCAGCAGTCCCCACGGACACCTCGAAGCTTTCTTT. V gene TRBV28 combines with J gene TRBJ1-1; a possible D gene is TRBD1 (5 bases). The CDR3 loop spans 13 amino acids. Germline V gives CDR1 MDHEN, CDR2 SYDVKM. V dropped 5 bases and J dropped 8 bases, with 15 bases sitting between them.